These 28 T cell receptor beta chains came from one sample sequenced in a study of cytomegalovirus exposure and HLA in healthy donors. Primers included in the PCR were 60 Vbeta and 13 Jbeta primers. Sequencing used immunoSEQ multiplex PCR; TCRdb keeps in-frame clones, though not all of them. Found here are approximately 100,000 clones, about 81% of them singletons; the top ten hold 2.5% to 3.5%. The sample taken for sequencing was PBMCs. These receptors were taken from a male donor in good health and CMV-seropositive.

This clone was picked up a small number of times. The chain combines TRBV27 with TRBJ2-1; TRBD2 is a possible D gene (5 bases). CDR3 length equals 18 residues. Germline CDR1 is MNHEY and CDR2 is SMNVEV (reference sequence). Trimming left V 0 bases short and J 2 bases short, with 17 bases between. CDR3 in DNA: TGTGCCAGCAGTTTATCCCCCCTAGCAGCGGTCCCCTACAATGAGCAGTTCTTC. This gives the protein CASSLSPLAAVPYNEQFF.

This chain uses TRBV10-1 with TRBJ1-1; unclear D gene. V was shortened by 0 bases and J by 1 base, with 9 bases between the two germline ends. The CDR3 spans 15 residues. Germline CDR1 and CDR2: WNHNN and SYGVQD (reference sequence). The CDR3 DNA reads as TGCGCCAGCAGTGAGTCGGCACACCCGAACACTGAAGCTTTCTTT. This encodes CASSESAHPNTEAFF.

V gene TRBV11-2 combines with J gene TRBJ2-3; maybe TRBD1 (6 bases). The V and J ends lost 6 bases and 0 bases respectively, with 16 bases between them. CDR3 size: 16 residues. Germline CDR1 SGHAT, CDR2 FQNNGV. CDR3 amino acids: CASRGPGTTSTDTQYF. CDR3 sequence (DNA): TGTGCCAGCAGGGGCCCGGGGACAACTAGCACAGATACGCAGTATTTT.

DNA for the CDR3: TGTGCCATCAGTGAGCTAAAGGGGGCTAAAAATGAGCAGTTCTTC. As protein: CAISELKGAKNEQFF. The chain joins TRBV10-3 to TRBJ2-1; 7 nucleotides match TRBD1. The junction had 8 bases not matched to a gene; V was cut back by 2 bases and J by 7 bases. The CDR3 runs 15 residues. Germline lookup yields CDR1 ENHRY and CDR2 SYGVKD.

CDR3: CASSLKAGGLSTDTQYF. CDR3 sequence (DNA): TGTGCCAGCAGCTTGAAGGCAGGGGGCCTTAGCACAGATACGCAGTATTTT. The rearrangement uses TRBV5-4 and TRBJ2-3, with 8 bases identical to TRBD1. The trim removed 1 base at V and 0 bases at J, leaving 7 bases unmatched. CDR3 size: 17 residues. Germline-derived CDR1 and CDR2 are SGHNT and YYREEE (reference sequence).

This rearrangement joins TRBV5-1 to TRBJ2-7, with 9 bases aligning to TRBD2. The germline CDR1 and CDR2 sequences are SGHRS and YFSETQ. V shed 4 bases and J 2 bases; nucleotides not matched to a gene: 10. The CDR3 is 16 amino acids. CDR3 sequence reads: CASSTAGGTATYEQYF. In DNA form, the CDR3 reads TGCGCCAGCAGCACGGCGGGGGGGACAGCGACCTACGAGCAGTACTTC.

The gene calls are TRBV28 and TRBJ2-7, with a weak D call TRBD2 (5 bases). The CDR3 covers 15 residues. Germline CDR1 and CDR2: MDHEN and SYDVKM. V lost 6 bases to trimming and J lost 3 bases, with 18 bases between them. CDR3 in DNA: TGTGCCAGCAGCTTAGGAGGAGGACCGATCTACGAGCAGTACTTC. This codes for CASSLGGGPIYEQYF.

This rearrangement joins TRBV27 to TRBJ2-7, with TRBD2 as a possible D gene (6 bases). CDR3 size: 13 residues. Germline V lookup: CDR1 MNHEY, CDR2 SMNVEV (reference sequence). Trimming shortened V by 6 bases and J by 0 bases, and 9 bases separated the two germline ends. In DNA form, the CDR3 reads TGTGCCAGCAGCTTAGCGGTCTCCTACGAGCAGTACTTC. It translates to CASSLAVSYEQYF.

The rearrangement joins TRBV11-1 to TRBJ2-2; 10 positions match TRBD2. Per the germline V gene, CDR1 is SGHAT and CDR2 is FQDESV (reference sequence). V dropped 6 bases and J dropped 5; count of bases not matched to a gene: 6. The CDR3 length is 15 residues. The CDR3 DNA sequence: TGTGCCAGCAGGCGGACTAGCGGAACGACCGGGGAGCTGTTTTTT. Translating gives CASRRTSGTTGELFF.

Written as DNA, the CDR3 is TGTGCCAGCAGCCCGGAGAAAGTAGGGGACATCTGGGCCACTGAAGCTTTCTTT. It codes for CASSPEKVGDIWATEAFF. The chain combines TRBV7-2 with TRBJ1-1; a weak D match, TRBD1 (6 bases). The germline CDR1 and CDR2 sequences are SGHTA and FQGNSA. V dropped 5 bases and J dropped 4 bases, with 26 bases sitting between them. The CDR3 runs to 18 residues.

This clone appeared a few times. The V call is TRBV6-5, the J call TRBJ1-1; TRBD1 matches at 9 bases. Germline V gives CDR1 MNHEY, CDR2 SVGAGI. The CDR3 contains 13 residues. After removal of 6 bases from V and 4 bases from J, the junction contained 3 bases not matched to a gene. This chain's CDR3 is CASRGQGTTEAFF. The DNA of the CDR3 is TGTGCCAGCAGGGGACAGGGAACCACTGAAGCTTTCTTT.

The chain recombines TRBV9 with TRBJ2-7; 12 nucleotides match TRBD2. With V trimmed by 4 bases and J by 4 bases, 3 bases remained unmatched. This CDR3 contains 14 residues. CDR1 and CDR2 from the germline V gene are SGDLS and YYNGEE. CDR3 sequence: CASSLTSGSYEQYF. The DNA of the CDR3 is TGTGCCAGCAGCCTGACTAGCGGGAGTTACGAGCAGTACTTC. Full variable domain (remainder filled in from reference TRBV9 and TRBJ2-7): DSGVTQTPKHLITATGQRVTLRCSPRSGDLSVYWYQQSLDQGLQFLIQYYNGEERAKGNILERFSAQQFPDLHSELNLSSLELGDSALYFCASSLTSGSYEQYFGPGTRLTVT.

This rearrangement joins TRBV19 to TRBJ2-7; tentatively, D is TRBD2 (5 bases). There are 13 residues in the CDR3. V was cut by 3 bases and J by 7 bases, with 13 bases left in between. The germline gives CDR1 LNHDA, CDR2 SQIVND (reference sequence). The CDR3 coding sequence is TGTGCCAGTAGTATGGACCGGGGAAGGGAGCAGTACTTC. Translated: CASSMDRGREQYF. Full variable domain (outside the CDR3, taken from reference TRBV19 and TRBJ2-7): DGGITQSPKYLFRKEGQNVTLSCEQNLNHDAMYWYRQDPGQGLRLIYYSQIVNDFQKGDIAEGYSVSREKKESFPLTVTSAQKNPTAFYLCASSMDRGREQYFGPGTRLTVT.

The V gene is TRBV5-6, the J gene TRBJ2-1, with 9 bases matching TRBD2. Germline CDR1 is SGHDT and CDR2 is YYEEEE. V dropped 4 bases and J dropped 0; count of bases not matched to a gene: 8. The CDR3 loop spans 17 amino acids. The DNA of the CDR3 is TGTGCCAGCAGCCGGCGACTAGCGGCAAGCTCCTACAATGAGCAGTTCTTC. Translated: CASSRRLAASSYNEQFF.

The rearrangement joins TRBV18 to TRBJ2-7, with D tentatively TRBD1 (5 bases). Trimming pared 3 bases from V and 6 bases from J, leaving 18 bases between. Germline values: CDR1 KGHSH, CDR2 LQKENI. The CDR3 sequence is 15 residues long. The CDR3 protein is CASSPGWGALSEQYF. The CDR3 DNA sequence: TGTGCCAGCTCACCGGGTTGGGGCGCTCTGAGCGAGCAGTACTTC.

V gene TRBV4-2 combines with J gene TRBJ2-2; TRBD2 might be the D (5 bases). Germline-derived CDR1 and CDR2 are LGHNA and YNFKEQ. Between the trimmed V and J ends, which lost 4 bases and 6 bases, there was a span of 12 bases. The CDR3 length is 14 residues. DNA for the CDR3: TGTGCCAGCAGCCGCCCGGGAATAGCCGGGGAGCTGTTTTTT. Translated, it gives CASSRPGIAGELFF.

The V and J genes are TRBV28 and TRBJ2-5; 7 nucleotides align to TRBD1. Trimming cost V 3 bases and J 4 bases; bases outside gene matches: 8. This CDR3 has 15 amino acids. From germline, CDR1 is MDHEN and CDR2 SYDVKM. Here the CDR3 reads CASSFQGVWGETQYF. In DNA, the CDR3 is TGTGCCAGCAGTTTTCAGGGGGTATGGGGAGAGACCCAGTACTTC.

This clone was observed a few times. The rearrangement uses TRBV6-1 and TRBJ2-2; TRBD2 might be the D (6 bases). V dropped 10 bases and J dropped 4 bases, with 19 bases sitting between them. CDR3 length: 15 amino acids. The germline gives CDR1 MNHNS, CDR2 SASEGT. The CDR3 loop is CATDDGGRSTGELFF. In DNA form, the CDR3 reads TGTGCCACCGACGACGGAGGGCGATCCACCGGGGAGCTGTTTTTT.

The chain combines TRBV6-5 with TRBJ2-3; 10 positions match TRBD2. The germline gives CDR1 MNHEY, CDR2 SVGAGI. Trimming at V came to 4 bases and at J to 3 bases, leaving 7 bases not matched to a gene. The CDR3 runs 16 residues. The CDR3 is CASSLSGRAVTDTQYF. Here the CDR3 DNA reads TGTGCCAGCAGTTTGAGCGGGAGGGCCGTTACAGATACGCAGTATTTT.

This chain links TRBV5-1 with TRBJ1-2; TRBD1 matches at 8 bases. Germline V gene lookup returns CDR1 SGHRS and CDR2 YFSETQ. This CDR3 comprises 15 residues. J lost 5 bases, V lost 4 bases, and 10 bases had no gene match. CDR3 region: CASSPSGTGPYGYTF. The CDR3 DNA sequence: TGCGCCAGCAGCCCCTCCGGGACAGGACCTTATGGCTACACCTTC. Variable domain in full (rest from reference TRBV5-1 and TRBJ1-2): KAGVTQTPRYLIKTRGQQVTLSCSPISGHRSVSWYQQTPGQGLQFLFEYFSETQRNKGNFPGRFSGRQFSNSRSEMNVSTLELGDSALYLCASSPSGTGPYGYTFGSGTRLTVV.

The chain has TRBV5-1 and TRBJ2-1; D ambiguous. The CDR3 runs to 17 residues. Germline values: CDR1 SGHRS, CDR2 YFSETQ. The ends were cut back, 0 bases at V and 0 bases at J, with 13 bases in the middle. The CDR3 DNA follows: TGCGCCAGCAGCTTGGCCCGCTATTCGGGCTCCTACAATGAGCAGTTCTTC. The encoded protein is CASSLARYSGSYNEQFF.

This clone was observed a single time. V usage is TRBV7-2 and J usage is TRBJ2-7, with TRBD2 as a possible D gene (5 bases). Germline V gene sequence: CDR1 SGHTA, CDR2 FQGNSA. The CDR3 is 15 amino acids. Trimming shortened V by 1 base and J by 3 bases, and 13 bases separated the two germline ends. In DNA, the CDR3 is TGTGCCAGCAGCTTAGGTCTCCTAGCTTTCTACGAGCAGTACTTC. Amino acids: CASSLGLLAFYEQYF.

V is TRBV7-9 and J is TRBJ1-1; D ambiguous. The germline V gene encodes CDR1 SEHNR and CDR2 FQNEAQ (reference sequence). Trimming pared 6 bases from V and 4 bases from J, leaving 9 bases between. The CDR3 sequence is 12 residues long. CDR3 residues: CASSPSSTEAFF. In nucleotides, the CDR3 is TGTGCCAGCAGTCCGAGTAGCACTGAAGCTTTCTTT. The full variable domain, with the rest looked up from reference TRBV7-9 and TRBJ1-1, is DTGVSQNPRHKITKRGQNVTFRCDPISEHNRLYWYRQTLGQGPEFLTYFQNEAQLEKSRLLSDRFSAERPKGSFSTLEIQRTEQGDSAMYLCASSPSSTEAFFGQGTRLTVV.

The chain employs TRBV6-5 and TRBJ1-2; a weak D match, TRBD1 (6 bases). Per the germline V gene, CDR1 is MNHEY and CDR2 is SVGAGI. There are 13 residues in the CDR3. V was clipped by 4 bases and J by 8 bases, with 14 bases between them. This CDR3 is CASSWSQGKGYTF. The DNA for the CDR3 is TGTGCCAGCAGTTGGAGTCAGGGGAAGGGCTACACCTTC.

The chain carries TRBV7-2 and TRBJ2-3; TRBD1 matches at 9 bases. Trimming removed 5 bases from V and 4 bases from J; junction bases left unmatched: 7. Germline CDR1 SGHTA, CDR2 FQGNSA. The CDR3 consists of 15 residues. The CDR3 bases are TGTGCCAGCAGCGTAAAAACAGGGGGCGCAGATACGCAGTATTTT. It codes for CASSVKTGGADTQYF. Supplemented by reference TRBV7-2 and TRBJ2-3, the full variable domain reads GAGVSQSPSNKVTEKGKDVELRCDPISGHTALYWYRQSLGQGLEFLIYFQGNSAPDKSGLPSDRFSAERTGGSVSTLTIQRTQQEDSAVYLCASSVKTGGADTQYFGPGTRLTVL.

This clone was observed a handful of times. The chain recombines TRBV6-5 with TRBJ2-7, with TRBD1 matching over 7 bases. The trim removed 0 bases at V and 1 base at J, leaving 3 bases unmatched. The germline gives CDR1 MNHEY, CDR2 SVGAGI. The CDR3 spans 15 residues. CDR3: CASSYSGTVSYEQYF. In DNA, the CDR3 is TGTGCCAGCAGTTACTCGGGGACAGTATCCTACGAGCAGTACTTC.

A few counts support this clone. The CDR3, as DNA: TGTGCCAGCAGCTCACGGTGGGAGACCCAGTACTTC. It codes for CASSSRWETQYF. The chain joins TRBV11-2 to TRBJ2-5; D remains ambiguous. The germline V gene has CDR1 SGHAT and CDR2 FQNNGV. V lost 4 bases and J 5 bases, leaving 8 bases between the germline ends. The CDR3 spans 12 residues. Using reference TRBV11-2 and TRBJ2-5 for the parts outside the CDR3, the full variable domain is EAGVAQSPRYKIIEKRQSVAFWCNPISGHATLYWYQQILGQGPKLLIQFQNNGVVDDSQLPKDRFSAERLKGVDSTLKIQPAKLEDSAVYLCASSSRWETQYFGPGTRLLVL.

CDR3 sequence: CASSTGLAGGTDTQYF. The CDR3 DNA reads as TGTGCCAGTAGTACCGGACTAGCGGGAGGTACAGATACGCAGTATTTT. The gene calls are TRBV19 and TRBJ2-3, with TRBD2 matching 14 bases. Germline assignment: CDR1 LNHDA and CDR2 SQIVND (reference sequence). The CDR3 runs to 16 residues. The junction had 3 bases not matched to a gene; V was cut back by 4 bases and J by 3 bases.